Here is one T cell receptor beta chain with its context. This specimen comes from a study of response to subunit inactivated influenza vaccine. Via MiXCR, TCRdb re-called the RT-PCR reads, giving one row per CDR3 protein. Of hundreds of thousands of distinct CDR3 sequences listed, roughly 12% are singletons. After removal of 5 bases from V and 5 bases from J, the junction contained 13 bases not matched to a gene. The CDR3 has 16 residues. Germline V gene data show CDR1 as PRHDT and CDR2 as FYEKMQ (reference sequence). These data were also filed under a second study, of T cells expressing NK-cell markers. That work contributes: Beta-chain TCR cDNA was generated via 5'RACE template switching with UMIs. One of the eight sequenced donors was seronegative, whereas the other seven were HCMV-seropositive.

The material sequenced was PBMCs from blood, taken on the day of vaccination. The sequence was obtained from a man aged 45-60 years who received an inactivated influenza vaccine. J is TRBJ2-7 and V is TRBV13; 9 positions agree with TRBD2. CDR3 nucleotides: TGTGCCAGCAGCGGAAGGGCTAGCGGGATTCTCGACGAGCAGTACTTC. This gives the protein CASSGRASGILDEQYF.